This T cell receptor (beta chain) stems from a study of T cells in Graves' hyperthyroidism and ophthalmopathy. The source material, RNA transcripts, was used to amplify TCR beta CDR3 regions. HTBI primers were the set used in a first-round RT-PCR of the TCR CDR3. TCRdb used MiXCR to reprocess the multiplex PCR reads, holding one entry per CDR3 protein. The repertoire consists of roughly 510,000 distinct CDR3 sequences, with around 20% occurring once and the leading ten covering around 27%. Criteria for exclusion of patients were uncontrolled infection, other autoimmune disease, pregnancy or lactation. Clinical symptoms, serum thyroxine and TRAb, thyroid ultrasound and orbital computed tomography together formed the diagnostic basis. On this clonotype: As yet, its antigen is unknown.

Study conclusions and caveats: Among thyroid clonotypes expanded above 0.001, most also appeared in blood. The authors' 13 V-J model separated ophthalmopathy from stable hyperthyroidism.

The specimen was blood. The clonotype originates from a man between 18 and 35 years old with Graves' hyperthyroidism.

This CDR3 is CASSLSPGQGGYTF. CDR3 DNA: TGTGCCAGCAGTCTAAGCCCCGGACAGGGTGGCTACACCTTC. This sequence joins TRBV27 and TRBJ1-2; 8 bases align to TRBD1. CDR1 is MNHEY and CDR2 is SMNVEV in the germline V gene (reference sequence). The ends lost 5 bases at V and 7 bases at J; junction bases unmatched: 9. This CDR3 region has 14 residues.